This TCR beta chain was captured in a study of cytomegalovirus exposure and HLA in healthy donors. The table came from immunoSEQ multiplex PCR; TCRdb's copy has only in-frame clones and leaves some out. The sample lists about 140,000 clones, approximately 87% seen once, with 2.5% to 3.5% in the top ten. Study conclusions and caveats: Cytomegalovirus status was reportedly diagnosed by the classifier with high sensitivity and specificity.

As regards this clone: The antigen remains undetermined.

While the first cohort had 500 to 700 subjects, the donors belonged to the separate validation cohort of over a hundred subjects. The sequence derives from a man younger than 35 in good health and CMV-seronegative. The sequenced material came from PBMCs.

The DNA for the CDR3 is TGTGCCAGCAGTTTATTGCGGGAACACTCCTACGAGCAGTACTTC. It translates to CASSLLREHSYEQYF. The rearrangement uses TRBV27 and TRBJ2-7, with a possible D match to TRBD2 (6 bases). V was pared by 1 base and J by 0 bases, with 10 bases between. This CDR3 has 15 residues. In germline, CDR1 is MNHEY, CDR2 SMNVEV (reference sequence).